Listed here are 14 T cell receptor beta chains from one sample, sequenced in a study of blood T cell repertoires in COVID-19 (dated by TCRdb to the early 2020s). Library method: the immunoSEQ multiplex PCR assay. TCRdb re-hosts the immuneACCESS table, in-frame sequences only. Its copies lack some clones; in the studies checked, an unresolved V gene accounts for under half of them, and the cause for the rest is not known. The sample table shows nearly 70,000 clones, and roughly 85% are seen once. Jointly, the top ten make up about a tenth of the sample. The sample taken for sequencing was peripheral blood. The receptors here all came from a woman aged 80 or over with acute or convalescent COVID-19.

The rearrangement joins TRBV11-2 to TRBJ1-3, with a possible D match to TRBD1 (5 bases). The CDR3 runs to 15 residues. The V end was cut by 5 bases, the J end by 0 bases, with 11 bases between. The germline CDR1 and CDR2 sequences are SGHAT and FQNNGV. CDR3 DNA: TGTGCCAGCAGCCTAGGACAAACCTCTGGAAACACCATATATTTT. This gives the protein CASSLGQTSGNTIYF. The complete variable domain, with remaining parts taken from reference TRBV11-2 and TRBJ1-3, reads EAGVAQSPRYKIIEKRQSVAFWCNPISGHATLYWYQQILGQGPKLLIQFQNNGVVDDSQLPKDRFSAERLKGVDSTLKIQPAKLEDSAVYLCASSLGQTSGNTIYFGEGSWLTVV.

The J gene is TRBJ1-2, the V gene TRBV14, with 9 bases identical to TRBD1. This CDR3 is built from 17 residues. V shed 4 bases and J 0 bases; nucleotides not matched to a gene: 9. Germline lookup yields CDR1 SGHDN and CDR2 FVKESK. The CDR3 DNA follows: TGTGCCAGCAGCCTCGCCCTCAGACAGGGGGCTAACTATGGCTACACCTTC. Amino acid sequence: CASSLALRQGANYGYTF. The full variable domain, in which reference TRBV14 and TRBJ1-2 provide the parts outside the CDR3, is EAGVTQFPSHSVIEKGQTVTLRCDPISGHDNLYWYRRVMGKEIKFLLHFVKESKQDESGMPNNRFLAERTGGTYSTLKVQPAELEDSGVYFCASSLALRQGANYGYTFGSGTRLTVV.

This clone has just a few counts. The rearrangement joins TRBV6-5 to TRBJ2-3; 7 bases agree with TRBD1. Germline values: CDR1 MNHEY, CDR2 SVGAGI. There are 15 residues in the CDR3. The J segment lost 1 base and the V segment lost 8 bases, leaving 9 bases of the junction unmatched. CDR3: CASQTYRGGTDTQYF. Here the CDR3 DNA reads TGTGCCAGCCAGACTTACAGGGGAGGCACAGATACGCAGTATTTT.

V is TRBV25-1 and J is TRBJ1-2; no firm D call. The CDR3 totals 14 residues. Per germline, CDR1 MGHDK and CDR2 SYGVNS. The V gene lost 3 bases and the J gene lost 6 bases, with 14 bases spanning the gap. CDR3 region: CASSEKMSGHGYTF. The CDR3 bases are TGTGCCAGCAGTGAGAAGATGTCAGGTCATGGCTACACCTTC.

V is TRBV5-3 and J is TRBJ2-1; 8 bases are a match to TRBD2. TRBV5-3 is annotated as an ORF whose role is uncertain. This CDR3 has 17 amino acids. Unmatched junction bases numbered 11, after V lost 2 bases and J lost 4 bases. The CDR3 reads CARSLFVRGGPYNEQFF. The CDR3, as DNA: TGTGCCAGAAGCTTATTCGTTCGGGGGGGTCCTTACAATGAGCAGTTCTTC.

The chain is built from TRBV20-1 and TRBJ1-5; 7 bases line up with TRBD1. CDR3 length equals 14 residues. The trim removed 3 bases at V and 4 bases at J, leaving 6 bases unmatched. Germline-derived CDR1 and CDR2 are DFQATT and SNEGSKA (reference sequence). In DNA form, the CDR3 reads TGCAGTGCTAGTATGACAGGGCAAAATCAGCCCCAGCATTTT. Protein product: CSASMTGQNQPQHF.

This rearrangement joins TRBV29-1 to TRBJ2-7, with 9 bases that match TRBD2. V shed 7 bases, J shed 3 bases, and the junction held 7 bases outside the gene matches. The CDR3 is made up of 13 amino acids. From germline, CDR1 is SQVTM and CDR2 ANQGSEA. CDR3: CSGQRGDGYEQYF. The CDR3 DNA reads TGCAGCGGACAGCGGGGGGACGGCTACGAGCAGTACTTC.

The rearrangement joins TRBV3-1 (or the pseudogene TRBV3-2) to TRBJ1-1; unclear D gene. The germline V gene has CDR1 LGHDT and CDR2 YNNKEL (reference sequence). V was shortened by 3 bases and J by 6 bases, with 14 bases between the two germline ends. CDR3 length: 14 residues. CDR3 sequence: CASSQGQLYAEAFF. CDR3 coding DNA: TGTGCCAGCAGCCAGGGCCAGCTTTACGCTGAAGCTTTCTTT.

This clone appeared once. The chain links TRBV12-3 or TRBV12-4 to TRBJ1-1; D gene unclear. The CDR3 extends over 13 amino acids. With 6 bases removed from V and 4 bases from J, the gap between germline ends came to 12 bases. The CDR3 DNA follows: TGTGCCAGCAGGACCGGGAGCTTCACTGAAGCTTTCTTT. The encoded protein is CASRTGSFTEAFF.

The chain recombines TRBV5-1 with TRBJ2-2; TRBD2 agrees at 7 bases. Losses at the gene ends were 3 bases for V and 9 bases for J; bases not matched to a gene: 8. In germline, CDR1 is SGHRS, CDR2 YFSETQ. The CDR3 loop spans 14 amino acids. CDR3 sequence: CASSSTTSYWELFF. Here the CDR3 DNA reads TGCGCCAGCAGCTCAACGACTAGCTACTGGGAGCTGTTTTTT.

This sequence joins TRBV29-1 and TRBJ1-4; 7 positions match TRBD1. J was trimmed by 4 bases and V by 1 base; bases with no gene match: 3. The CDR3 covers 14 residues. Germline V gives CDR1 SQVTM, CDR2 ANQGSEA. DNA for the CDR3: TGCAGCGTTGAAGGCAGGGGGGATAATGAAAAACTGTTTTTT. Encoded protein: CSVEGRGDNEKLFF.

Written as DNA, the CDR3 is TGCAGTGCCAGTGGGGACAGGGTGGGAGGAAACACCATATATTTT. Residues: CSASGDRVGGNTIYF. The V and J genes are TRBV20-1 and TRBJ1-3; TRBD1 matches 9 bases. The CDR3 contains 15 residues. CDR1 DFQATT and CDR2 SNEGSKA come from the germline V gene (reference sequence). J lost 4 bases, V lost 6 bases, and 10 bases had no gene match.

The rearrangement uses TRBV6-5 and TRBJ1-3; TRBD1 aligns across 7 bases. After removal of 2 bases from V and 2 bases from J, the junction contained 3 bases not matched to a gene. The CDR3 is made up of 15 amino acids. The V gene's germline CDR1 is MNHEY and CDR2 SVGAGI. The CDR3 sequence is CASSYDREPGNTIYF. The DNA of the CDR3 is TGTGCCAGCAGTTACGACAGGGAACCTGGAAACACCATATATTTT.

This sequence joins TRBV5-1 and TRBJ1-2, with 8 bases fitting TRBD1. Trimming took 1 base from V and 7 from J; bases not matched to a gene: 6. The V gene's germline CDR1 is SGHRS and CDR2 YFSETQ. The CDR3 loop spans 14 amino acids. As DNA, the CDR3 is TGCGCCAGCAGCTTGTTACAGGGGGAAGGTGGCTACACCTTC. Encoded protein: CASSLLQGEGGYTF.